These 11 T cell receptor beta chains came from one sample sequenced in a study of monozygotic twins with cystic fibrosis. Assay used: immunoSEQ multiplex PCR; TCRdb lists only in-frame clones, some missing. Altogether roughly 25,000 clones are present, less than 95% being singletons, with the ten largest covering 0.25% to 0.35%. Sequenced input: blood. These receptor sequences come from a girl aged 2-15 years with cystic fibrosis.

The CDR3 DNA reads as TGTGCCAGCAGCTTAGCGCTCGCCCCTCGGAACACTGAAGCTTTCTTT. Its protein is CASSLALAPRNTEAFF. This chain uses TRBV7-2 with TRBJ1-1; D remains unclear. Between the trimmed V and J ends, which lost 0 bases and 1 base, there was a span of 12 bases. This CDR3 comprises 16 residues. Germline values: CDR1 SGHTA, CDR2 FQGNSA.

The chain has TRBV6-6 and TRBJ1-2, with D perhaps matching TRBD1 (5 bases). Germline CDR1 is MNHNY and CDR2 is SVGAGI (reference sequence). Trimming cost V 8 bases and J 0 bases, with 13 bases left between them. The CDR3 spans 14 residues. CDR3 in amino acids: CASEKGPSNYGYTF. CDR3 nucleotides: TGTGCCAGCGAAAAGGGGCCCTCTAACTATGGCTACACCTTC.

The chain couples TRBV6-1 to TRBJ2-5; TRBD2 agrees at 13 bases. Germline CDR1 reads MNHNS; CDR2 reads SASEGT. The CDR3 extends over 17 amino acids. J lost 3 bases, V lost 4 bases, and 8 bases had no gene match. The CDR3 protein is CASSGGLAGEGKETQYF. The CDR3 DNA follows: TGTGCCAGCAGTGGCGGACTAGCGGGGGAGGGGAAAGAGACCCAGTACTTC.

The chain is built from TRBV30 and TRBJ1-2, with D maybe TRBD1 (5 bases). The CDR3 loop spans 15 amino acids. CDR1 and CDR2 from the germline V gene are GTSNPN and SVGIG (reference sequence). V was cut by 1 base and J by 6 bases, with 18 bases left in between. The CDR3 coding sequence is TGTGCCTGGAGTGACCCACCCTTGGGGGTAGATGGCTACACCTTC. It translates to CAWSDPPLGVDGYTF.

The gene calls are TRBV28 and TRBJ2-7; 11 bases match TRBD1. J lost 1 base, V lost 10 bases, and 9 bases had no gene match. The germline gives CDR1 MDHEN, CDR2 SYDVKM. The CDR3 spans 15 residues. CDR3 loop: CATWTGGSFSYEQYF. CDR3 nucleotide sequence: TGTGCCACCTGGACAGGGGGCTCGTTTTCCTACGAGCAGTACTTC.

The CDR3 DNA is TGTGCCAGCAGTTCCGGGGCATTCGGGGACGAGCAGTACTTC. The encoded protein is CASSSGAFGDEQYF. The chain uses TRBV2 and TRBJ2-7; D tentatively fits TRBD1 or TRBD2 (5 bases each). The CDR3 is 14 amino acids. Germline V gene sequence: CDR1 SNHLY, CDR2 FYNNEI. Deletions cut 5 bases from V and 5 bases from J, with 16 bases between.

The chain carries TRBV4-1 and TRBJ1-1; D remains ambiguous. This CDR3 spans 14 amino acids. The germline CDR1 and CDR2 sequences are MGHRA and YSYEKL. The V end lost 0 bases, the J end lost 1 base, and 6 bases lay between the germline ends. The CDR3 DNA sequence: TGCGCCAGCAGCCAAGAGGAACGGAACACTGAAGCTTTCTTT. Amino acids: CASSQEERNTEAFF.

CDR3 loop: CASSPKGQGAGNEQFF. The CDR3 region has the DNA TGTGCCAGCTCACCGAAGGGACAGGGGGCAGGTAATGAGCAGTTCTTC. The rearrangement uses TRBV18 and TRBJ2-1; TRBD1 matches at 12 bases. The ends lost 3 bases at V and 7 bases at J; junction bases unmatched: 7. Germline V lookup: CDR1 KGHSH, CDR2 LQKENI. The CDR3 loop spans 16 amino acids.

This clone came up a few times. The chain is built from TRBV19 and TRBJ1-1; 7 bases align to TRBD1. V dropped 6 bases and J dropped 6; count of bases not matched to a gene: 7. The CDR3 spans 13 residues. From germline, CDR1 is LNHDA and CDR2 SQIVND (reference sequence). The CDR3 DNA follows: TGTGCCAGTAGCTCAGGGGGGGTTCCTGAAGCTTTCTTT. It encodes CASSSGGVPEAFF.

The chain combines TRBV19 with TRBJ1-1, with 7 bases identical to TRBD1. The germline gives CDR1 LNHDA, CDR2 SQIVND (reference sequence). The CDR3 is made up of 15 amino acids. With 3 bases clipped from V and 1 base from J, the junction kept 5 bases outside the gene matches. The CDR3 loop is CASSIMDRTNTEAFF. In DNA, the CDR3 is TGTGCCAGTAGTATTATGGACAGGACGAACACTGAAGCTTTCTTT.

V is TRBV4-3 and J is TRBJ2-7; 9 bases are a match to TRBD1. Unmatched junction bases numbered 8, after V lost 0 bases and J lost 2 bases. The CDR3 contains 17 residues. Germline V gives CDR1 LGHNA, CDR2 YSLEER. CDR3 sequence: CASSQDAGTGSPYEQYF. The CDR3 nucleotides are TGCGCCAGCAGCCAAGACGCCGGGACAGGGTCCCCCTACGAGCAGTACTTC.